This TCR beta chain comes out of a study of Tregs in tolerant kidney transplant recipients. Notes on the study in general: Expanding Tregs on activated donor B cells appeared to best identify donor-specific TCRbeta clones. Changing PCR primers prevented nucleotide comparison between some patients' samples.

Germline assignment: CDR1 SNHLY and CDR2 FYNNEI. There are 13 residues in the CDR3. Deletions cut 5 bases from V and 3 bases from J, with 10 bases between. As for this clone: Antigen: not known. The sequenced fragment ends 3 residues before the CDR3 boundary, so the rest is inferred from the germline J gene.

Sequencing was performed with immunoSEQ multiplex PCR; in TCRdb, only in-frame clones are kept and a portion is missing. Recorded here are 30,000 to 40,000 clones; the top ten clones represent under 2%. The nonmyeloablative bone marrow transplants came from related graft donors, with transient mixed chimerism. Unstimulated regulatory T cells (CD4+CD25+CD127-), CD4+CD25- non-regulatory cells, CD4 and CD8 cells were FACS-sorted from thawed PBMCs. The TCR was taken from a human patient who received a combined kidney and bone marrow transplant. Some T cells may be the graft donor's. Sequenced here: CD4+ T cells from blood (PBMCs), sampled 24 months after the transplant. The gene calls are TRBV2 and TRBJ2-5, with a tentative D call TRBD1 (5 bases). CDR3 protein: CASSLNRKETQYF. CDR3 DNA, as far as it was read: TGTGCCAGCAGTCTTAACAGGAAAGAGACC.